This T cell receptor beta chain was sequenced in a study of T cells in Graves' hyperthyroidism and ophthalmopathy. General study findings and limits: The majority of expanded thyroid clonotypes above 0.001 also appeared in blood. A 13 V-J signature model discriminated ophthalmopathy versus stable hyperthyroidism.

The CDR3 totals 14 residues. CDR1 and CDR2 (germline): SGHNT, YYREEE (reference sequence). V was shortened by 0 bases and J by 7 bases, with 8 bases between the two germline ends. Concerning this clonotype: Its antigen is unidentified.

Diagnostic assessment was based on clinical symptoms, serum thyroxine and TRAb, thyroid ultrasound and orbital computed tomography. The authors obtained PBMCs from 9 to 10 ml of fresh peripheral blood. RNA transcripts served as the template for amplifying TCR beta CDR3 regions. HTBI primers were used for first-round RT-PCR of the TCR CDR3. One entry per CDR3 protein results from TCRdb running MiXCR on the multiplex PCR reads. The repertoire holds around 700,000 distinct CDR3 sequences, with 18% as singletons. Sequenced input: blood. The chain combines TRBV5-4 with TRBJ1-6; no definite D call. This TCR was sampled from a woman in her forties or fifties with Graves' hyperthyroidism that later progressed to Graves' ophthalmopathy. DNA for the CDR3: TGTGCCAGCAGCTTGGGACGGCCCAATTCACCCCTCCACTTT. Its translation: CASSLGRPNSPLHF.